The clone carrying this T cell receptor (beta chain) was recorded many times. With 4 bases removed from V and 0 bases from J, the gap between germline ends came to 13 bases. CDR1 and CDR2 (germline): LGHNA, YSLEER. This CDR3 region has 15 residues. Semi-nested PCR with Nested Universal Primer A followed constant-region reverse priming of full-length variable regions. Using its own MiXCR run on the 5' RACE reads, TCRdb lists one record per CDR3 protein. Of about 8,600 distinct CDR3 sequences listed, about a sixth are singletons. CD4+CD45RO+CD25- cells were isolated as memory CD4+ T cells. The sequence came from a female donor with breast cancer. The sequenced material came from memory CD4+ T cells sorted from blood. Subset: memory CD4+ T cells, CD4+CD45RO+CD25-. This chain joins TRBV4-3 and TRBJ2-7; a weak D match, TRBD2 (5 bases). CDR3 DNA sequence: TGCGCCAGCAGCCCATCCCCCGGGAACTCCTACGAGCAGTACTTC. Translation: CASSPSPGNSYEQYF.